What follows are 8 T cell receptor beta chains derived from one specimen sequenced in a study of cytomegalovirus exposure and HLA in healthy donors. PCR involved 60 Vbeta and 13 Jbeta primers. Libraries were prepared by immunoSEQ multiplex PCR; TCRdb keeps only in-frame clonotypes and omits some of them. The sample has some 120,000 clones, 74% seen once. Sequencing was performed on PBMCs. The receptors were gathered from a woman in her 50s in good health and CMV-seropositive.

The chain links TRBV7-8 to TRBJ2-6; maybe TRBD2 (6 bases). Germline V gene data show CDR1 as SGHVS and CDR2 as FQNEAQ. This CDR3 contains 19 residues. Trimming took off 5 bases at V and 4 bases at J, with 24 bases between the two ends. In DNA form, the CDR3 reads TGTGCCAGCAGCCCCTTTTCGGTGTCGGGGGTTTGGGGGGCCAACGTCCTGACTTTC. It yields the protein CASSPFSVSGVWGANVLTF.

The V gene is TRBV30, the J gene TRBJ1-1; D ambiguous. Germline lookup yields CDR1 GTSNPN and CDR2 SVGIG (reference sequence). V lost 0 bases to trimming and J lost 0 bases, with 11 bases between them. This CDR3 spans 15 amino acids. CDR3 coding DNA: TGTGCCTGGAGTGTACAGTTACGGATGAACACTGAAGCTTTCTTT. It specifies CAWSVQLRMNTEAFF.

The rearrangement uses TRBV30 and TRBJ1-2; D gene ambiguous. This CDR3 is built from 16 residues. V dropped 0 bases and J dropped 0 bases, with 14 bases sitting between them. CDR1 is GTSNPN and CDR2 is SVGIG in the germline V gene (reference sequence). Written as DNA, the CDR3 is TGTGCCTGGAGTGTAACCCCCCACGCTACTAACTATGGCTACACCTTC. This encodes CAWSVTPHATNYGYTF.

The chain carries TRBV5-5 and TRBJ2-1; possibly TRBD2 for D (6 bases). CDR3 length equals 12 residues. Deletions cut 4 bases from V and 8 bases from J, with 10 bases between. Germline assignment: CDR1 SGHKS and CDR2 YYEKEE (reference sequence). The CDR3 nucleotides are TGTGCCAGCAGCCGGTGGGGGGATGAGCAGTTCTTC. Translated: CASSRWGDEQFF.

The chain carries TRBV15 and TRBJ2-7; D is possibly TRBD1 (6 bases). CDR3 length: 14 residues. Between the trimmed V and J ends, which lost 1 base and 3 bases, there was a span of 10 bases. Germline V gives CDR1 LNHNV, CDR2 YYDKDF (reference sequence). The CDR3 sequence is CATSRAQGSYEQYF. Written as DNA, the CDR3 is TGTGCCACCAGCAGAGCCCAGGGGAGCTACGAGCAGTACTTC.

The CDR3 region is CASSDGVDWQETQYF. The CDR3, as DNA: TGTGCCAGCAGCGACGGGGTCGATTGGCAAGAGACCCAGTACTTC. The chain joins TRBV5-8 to TRBJ2-5, with TRBD2 as a possible D gene (5 bases). Germline V lookup: CDR1 SGHTS, CDR2 YDEGEE. The CDR3 extends over 15 amino acids. Trimming took off 4 bases at V and 2 bases at J, with 15 bases between the two ends.

The rearrangement joins TRBV9 to TRBJ2-1; D unresolved. The germline gives CDR1 SGDLS, CDR2 YYNGEE. V lost 4 bases and J lost 6, with 11 bases in between. The CDR3 is 13 residues long. The CDR3 reads CASSPMPRNEQFF. The CDR3 DNA sequence: TGTGCCAGCAGCCCTATGCCGCGCAATGAGCAGTTCTTC.

The rearrangement joins TRBV5-4 to TRBJ2-3, with 11 bases fitting TRBD1. V trimming: 3 bases; J trimming: 4 bases; junction bases outside the gene matches: 7. The germline CDR1 and CDR2 sequences are SGHNT and YYREEE (reference sequence). This CDR3 contains 16 residues. Here the CDR3 reads CASSSNRDRGADTQYF. In DNA, the CDR3 is TGTGCCAGCAGCTCCAACCGGGACAGGGGGGCAGATACGCAGTATTTT.